The sequence of this TCR beta chain was determined in a study of control samples from healthy donors and cancer patients. The protocol was immunoSEQ multiplex PCR, while the TCRdb copy is restricted to in-frame clones and leaves out a portion. The table records around 84,000 clones, 90% to 95% of them present only once. In germline, CDR1 is SGHTA, CDR2 FQGNSA. Trimming cost V 3 bases and J 0 bases, with 11 bases left between them. The CDR3 is 15 residues long. Sequenced material: blood. V gene TRBV7-2 combines with J gene TRBJ1-1, with D perhaps TRBD1 (6 bases). The sequence came from a man aged 25-40 years in good health. For the CDR3, the DNA is TGTGCCAGCAGCTTTTACCAGGGGATGAACACTGAAGCTTTCTTT. It codes for CASSFYQGMNTEAFF.